Listed here are 27 T cell receptor beta chains from one sample, sequenced in a study of T cells in Graves' hyperthyroidism and ophthalmopathy. Amplified TCR beta CDR3 regions derived from RNA transcripts. HTBI primers drove first-round RT-PCR of the TCR CDR3. Using its own MiXCR run on the multiplex PCR reads, TCRdb lists one record per CDR3 protein. Among approximately 870,000 distinct CDR3 sequences listed, roughly 40% were seen once. The specimen was blood. Receptor source: a man between 18 and 35 years old with Graves' hyperthyroidism.

With respect to this clonotype: A much larger clone sits a single nucleotide away, making a read error possible. The chain joins TRBV7-9 to TRBJ2-7, with D perhaps assigned TRBD1 or TRBD2 (5 bases each). The germline gives CDR1 SEHNR, CDR2 FQNEAQ (reference sequence). The CDR3 runs to 11 residues. Trimming pared 6 bases from V and 6 bases from J, leaving 9 bases between. CDR3 nucleotides: TGTGCCAGCAGTTGGGGGACCGAGCAGTACTTC. Encoded protein: CASSWGTEQYF.

A remark on this clonotype: The junction and the germline gene differ at one end; a read error may be behind it. Here the CDR3 DNA reads TGTGCCGGCAGCCTTCCCAGGGAGACCCAGTACTTC. The encoded protein is CAGSLPRETQYF. The chain uses TRBV7-8 and TRBJ2-5; unclear D gene. The CDR3 is 12 amino acids. Germline V gene lookup returns CDR1 SGHVS and CDR2 FQNEAQ.

The chain links TRBV7-9 to TRBJ1-1; TRBD1 matches at 8 bases. The V segment lost 5 bases and the J segment 4 bases; nucleotides outside the gene matches: 6. Germline V lookup: CDR1 SEHNR, CDR2 FQNEAQ (reference sequence). This CDR3 has 14 residues. DNA for the CDR3: TGTGCCAGCAGCCTGACGGACAGGGTCACTGAAGCTTTCTTT. It is translated as CASSLTDRVTEAFF.

This clonotype showed up just a few times. The chain recombines TRBV20-1 with TRBJ2-7, with D possibly being TRBD2 (6 bases). The CDR3 spans 13 residues. Deletions cut 0 bases from V and 5 bases from J, with 11 bases between. Looked up from germline, CDR1 is DFQATT and CDR2 is SNEGSKA (reference sequence). The CDR3 region has the DNA TGCAGTGCTAGAGATTCACGGGGGAACGAGCAGTACTTC. This encodes CSARDSRGNEQYF.

This clonotype showed up many times. The V call is TRBV5-1, the J call TRBJ2-7, with a tentative D call TRBD2 (6 bases). Germline assignment: CDR1 SGHRS and CDR2 YFSETQ. The V end was cut by 4 bases, the J end by 5 bases, with 10 bases between. The CDR3 consists of 12 residues. CDR3 sequence: CASSPRGDEQYF. CDR3 bases: TGCGCCAGCAGCCCGCGGGGCGACGAGCAGTACTTC.

This clonotype was seen more than once but under ten times. V gene TRBV6-2 or TRBV6-3 combines with J gene TRBJ2-7; D uncertain. V was clipped by 5 bases and J by 4 bases, with 12 bases between them. From germline, CDR1 is MNHEY and CDR2 SVGEGT. The CDR3 covers 13 residues. The CDR3 protein is CASSNHVRYEQYF. In DNA form, the CDR3 reads TGTGCCAGCAGTAACCATGTACGATACGAGCAGTACTTC.

This clonotype was counted many times. The genes are TRBV24-1 and TRBJ2-5; 9 nucleotides match TRBD1. The V and J ends lost 6 bases and 4 bases, in that order; junction bases with no gene match: 8. Germline values: CDR1 KGHDR, CDR2 SFDVKD. The CDR3 has 15 amino acids. The CDR3 protein is CATSPQGAPRETQYF. CDR3 DNA: TGTGCCACCAGTCCACAGGGGGCGCCGAGAGAGACCCAGTACTTC.

This clonotype was detected only once. The chain employs TRBV28 and TRBJ1-4; TRBD1 matches at 8 bases. Germline trimming cut 3 bases from V and 3 bases from J; bases unmatched to any gene: 3. CDR1 and CDR2 from the germline V gene are MDHEN and SYDVKM. The CDR3 sequence is 15 residues long. CDR3 amino acids: CASSFRDRSNEKLFF. The DNA of the CDR3 is TGTGCCAGCAGTTTCCGGGACAGGTCTAATGAAAAACTGTTTTTT.

This clonotype has at least ten counts. CDR3 amino acids: CSVVIRGNEQYF. The CDR3 nucleotides read TGCAGCGTTGTCATCAGGGGCAACGAGCAGTACTTC. V and J are TRBV29-1 and TRBJ2-7; weak D call: TRBD1 (6 bases). The germline V and J ends were trimmed by 4 bases and 5 bases, with 12 bases remaining between them. The germline V gene has CDR1 SQVTM and CDR2 ANQGSEA. This CDR3 is 12 amino acids long.

The sample holds many counts of this clonotype. The rearrangement joins TRBV29-1 to TRBJ2-5; no clear D gene. The CDR3 is 13 residues long. Trimming removed 0 bases from V and 5 bases from J, with 10 bases in between. CDR1 SQVTM and CDR2 ANQGSEA come from the germline V gene. The CDR3 sequence is CSVEEVTGETQYF. DNA for the CDR3: TGCAGCGTTGAAGAGGTGACGGGCGAGACCCAGTACTTC.

Ten or more counts support this clonotype. The genes are TRBV24-1 and TRBJ1-5, with 8 bases fitting TRBD1. V lost 4 bases to trimming and J lost 7 bases; unmatched junction nucleotides: 11. CDR1 and CDR2 (germline): KGHDR, SFDVKD. The CDR3 sequence is 16 residues long. The CDR3 DNA sequence: TGTGCCACCAGTGACCAAGGACAGGGAAAGTCGCAGCCCCAGCATTTT. Translating gives CATSDQGQGKSQPQHF.

This clonotype was seen ten or more times. V and J are TRBV29-1 and TRBJ2-5; D is unresolved. The CDR3 is 14 amino acids. V was shortened by 0 bases and J by 1 base, with 9 bases between the two germline ends. CDR1 is SQVTM and CDR2 is ANQGSEA in the germline V gene. As DNA, the CDR3 is TGCAGCGTTGAAGAAGGGCACGGCCAAGAGACCCAGTACTTC. Amino acids: CSVEEGHGQETQYF.

The chain couples TRBV29-1 to TRBJ2-3; no clear D. The CDR3 loop spans 13 amino acids. Between the trimmed V and J ends, which lost 3 bases and 6 bases, there was a span of 13 bases. Germline V gene data show CDR1 as SQVTM and CDR2 as ANQGSEA. The CDR3 nucleotides are TGCAGCGTTGAGATGGGTAATGTGGATACGCAGTATTTT. This encodes CSVEMGNVDTQYF.

In regard to this clonotype: Given a much more abundant clone one base away, this may be a read error. The CDR3 does not close with the conserved phenylalanine or tryptophan, likely indicating a read error. The J gene is TRBJ1-1, the V gene TRBV10-1; maybe TRBD1 (6 bases). Per the germline V gene, CDR1 is WNHNN and CDR2 is SYGVQD (reference sequence). V gave up 8 bases and J gave up 6 bases, with 16 bases separating them. The CDR3 has 13 amino acids. CDR3 loop: CASPNRAGAEAFL. CDR3 nucleotides: TGCGCCAGCCCAAACAGGGCGGGAGCTGAAGCTTTCCTT.

This clonotype occurred a few times. The rearrangement uses TRBV19 and TRBJ1-2; 8 nucleotides align to TRBD1. Germline V lookup: CDR1 LNHDA, CDR2 SQIVND (reference sequence). V trimming: 7 bases; J trimming: 8 bases; junction bases outside the gene matches: 12. This CDR3 contains 14 residues. CDR3 DNA sequence: TGTGCCAGTAAAAGCGGAAGCAGGGGGCAAGGCTACACCTTC. It is translated as CASKSGSRGQGYTF.

This clonotype has more than one count but fewer than ten. The chain joins TRBV7-3 to TRBJ2-5; 7 nucleotides line up with TRBD1. CDR1 is SGHTA and CDR2 is FQGTGA in the germline V gene. This CDR3 contains 15 residues. V lost 3 bases to trimming and J lost 5 bases; unmatched junction nucleotides: 9. CDR3 loop: CASSFRQGVRETQYF. CDR3 nucleotide sequence: TGTGCCAGCAGCTTCCGACAGGGTGTAAGGGAGACCCAGTACTTC.

J is TRBJ2-2 and V is TRBV30; D is unresolved. Germline CDR1 GTSNPN, CDR2 SVGIG (reference sequence). The V gene lost 0 bases and the J gene lost 0 bases, with 5 bases spanning the gap. The CDR3 is 14 amino acids. CDR3: CAWSVSANTGELFF. CDR3 bases: TGTGCCTGGAGTGTATCCGCGAACACCGGGGAGCTGTTTTTT. Full variable domain (rest looked up from reference TRBV30 and TRBJ2-2): SQTIHQWPATLVQPVGSPLSLECTVEGTSNPNLYWYRQAAGRGLQLLFYSVGIGQISSEVPQNLSASRPQDRQFILSSKKLLLSDSGFYLCAWSVSANTGELFFGEGSRLTVL.

V and J are TRBV4-1 and TRBJ1-2; no firm D call. From germline, CDR1 is MGHRA and CDR2 YSYEKL. V lost 0 bases to trimming and J lost 10 bases, with 6 bases between them. This CDR3 spans 11 amino acids. The CDR3 sequence: CASSQEKYYTF. CDR3 in DNA: TGCGCCAGCAGCCAAGAGAAATACTACACCTTC.

This clonotype was seen many times. This chain connects TRBV2 to TRBJ2-2, with TRBD1 matching over 7 bases. The CDR3 totals 16 residues. Trimming removed 8 bases from V and 0 bases from J; junction bases left unmatched: 9. CDR1 and CDR2 (germline): SNHLY, FYNNEI. The CDR3 region is CASGTWDRANTGELFF. The DNA for the CDR3 is TGTGCCAGCGGAACCTGGGACAGAGCGAACACCGGGGAGCTGTTTTTT.

V and J are TRBV6-5 and TRBJ1-1; D unclear. This CDR3 spans 15 amino acids. Between the trimmed V and J ends, which lost 2 bases and 3 bases, there was a span of 13 bases. The germline V gene encodes CDR1 MNHEY and CDR2 SVGAGI. In DNA, the CDR3 is TGTGCCAGCAGTTACGCTACCTCGAGGGACACTGAAGCTTTCTTT. Translation: CASSYATSRDTEAFF.

This clonotype has a count of ten or more. This chain links TRBV9 with TRBJ1-1; a weak D match, TRBD1 (5 bases). V shed 3 bases and J shed 0 bases, with 15 bases lying between them. This CDR3 is 16 amino acids long. The germline V gene encodes CDR1 SGDLS and CDR2 YYNGEE. The DNA of the CDR3 is TGTGCCAGCAGCGCCAGACGGGGCGGTATGAACACTGAAGCTTTCTTT. Amino acid sequence: CASSARRGGMNTEAFF.

This clonotype was detected a few times. The CDR3 bases are TGTGCCAGCAGCTTAGCGGCGACTAGCGGGAGGGCCTCAGTGTACACCGGGGAGCTGTTTTTT. Translating it yields CASSLAATSGRASVYTGELFF. This chain joins TRBV7-6 and TRBJ2-2; TRBD2 matches at 14 bases. Trimming took 0 bases from V and 3 from J; bases not matched to a gene: 12. The CDR3 totals 21 residues. Germline V gene lookup returns CDR1 SGHVS and CDR2 FNYEAQ.

The V and J genes are TRBV29-1 and TRBJ2-7; tentative D call: TRBD2 (8 bases). CDR1 is SQVTM and CDR2 is ANQGSEA in the germline V gene. With 7 bases removed from V and 5 bases from J, the gap between germline ends came to 24 bases. The CDR3 totals 15 residues. This CDR3 is CSAGRGLAKFNEQYF. Written as DNA, the CDR3 is TGCAGCGCCGGGAGGGGGCTAGCGAAGTTCAACGAGCAGTACTTC.

This clonotype was detected only a few times. This chain links TRBV7-2 with TRBJ2-5, with 10 bases lining up with TRBD2. CDR3 length: 16 residues. J gave up 9 bases and V 6 bases, and 16 bases lay outside the gene matches. The germline V gene encodes CDR1 SGHTA and CDR2 FQGNSA. CDR3 loop: CASSPPREREGPAQYF. DNA for the CDR3: TGTGCCAGCAGTCCCCCGCGGGAGCGGGAGGGCCCGGCCCAGTACTTC.

The chain is built from TRBV5-1 and TRBJ2-7, with 8 bases identical to TRBD2. V lost 4 bases, J lost 1 base, and 7 bases stayed unmatched. The CDR3 is 15 residues long. From germline, CDR1 is SGHRS and CDR2 YFSETQ. The CDR3 region has the DNA TGCGCCAGCAGCATGCCTAGCGGGCAGTCCTACGAGCAGTACTTC. Translating gives CASSMPSGQSYEQYF.

This clonotype was recorded at least ten times. The V gene is TRBV2, the J gene TRBJ2-5; weak D call: TRBD1 (6 bases). Germline CDR1 reads SNHLY; CDR2 reads FYNNEI. The V end was cut by 9 bases, the J end by 2 bases, with 16 bases between. CDR3 length: 14 residues. This CDR3 reads CASRGQQVQETQYF. Written as DNA, the CDR3 is TGTGCCAGTAGAGGACAGCAGGTACAAGAGACCCAGTACTTC.

The table lists this clonotype with a few counts. J is TRBJ1-5 and V is TRBV2; D possibly corresponds to TRBD1 (5 bases). V gave up 6 bases and J gave up 7 bases, with 13 bases separating them. Germline V gene sequence: CDR1 SNHLY, CDR2 FYNNEI. The CDR3 totals 13 residues. The CDR3 region is CASSPEGWQPQHF. CDR3 in DNA: TGTGCCAGCAGCCCAGAGGGGTGGCAGCCCCAGCATTTT.